The 15 T cell receptor beta chains below were found in one sample sequenced in a study of siplizumab effects on memory and regulatory T cells. Assay used: immunoSEQ multiplex PCR; TCRdb lists only in-frame clones, some missing. The table has fewer than 120,000 clones, more than 90% seen once. Sequencing used CD4+ T cells sorted from blood. These receptors all come from a human donor in good health.

The chain is built from TRBV4-2 and TRBJ2-5; 10 bases fit TRBD1. CDR1 is LGHNA and CDR2 is YNFKEQ in the germline V gene. V lost 2 bases, J lost 4 bases, and 4 bases stayed unmatched. The CDR3 is 15 amino acids. CDR3 residues: CASSQPRTGGETQYF. The CDR3 bases are TGTGCCAGCAGCCAACCTAGGACAGGGGGAGAGACCCAGTACTTC.

V gene TRBV5-1 combines with J gene TRBJ1-1; a weak D match, TRBD1 (5 bases). V was shortened by 4 bases and J by 4 bases, with 17 bases between the two germline ends. Germline-derived CDR1 and CDR2 are SGHRS and YFSETQ. The CDR3 totals 15 residues. CDR3 nucleotide sequence: TGCGCCAGCAGCCAGGACATCCCCGGAGGCACTGAAGCTTTCTTT. Amino acid sequence: CASSQDIPGGTEAFF. Drawing the rest from reference TRBV5-1 and TRBJ1-1, the complete variable domain is KAGVTQTPRYLIKTRGQQVTLSCSPISGHRSVSWYQQTPGQGLQFLFEYFSETQRNKGNFPGRFSGRQFSNSRSEMNVSTLELGDSALYLCASSQDIPGGTEAFFGQGTRLTVV.

The chain recombines TRBV29-1 with TRBJ2-6, with D possibly TRBD2 on 5 matching bases. Germline V CDR1 and CDR2: SQVTM, ANQGSEA. This CDR3 has 14 amino acids. The germline V and J ends were trimmed by 2 bases and 2 bases, with 7 bases remaining between them. CDR3 in DNA: TGCAGCGTTGAATCCGGGGCTGGGGCCAACGTCCTGACTTTC. Its protein is CSVESGAGANVLTF.

The chain recombines TRBV11-2 with TRBJ2-7; D is undetermined. The V end was cut by 6 bases, the J end by 0 bases, with 12 bases between. Germline CDR1 and CDR2: SGHAT and FQNNGV. This CDR3 comprises 14 residues. The CDR3 region is CASRSWQDSYEQYF. The CDR3 DNA is TGTGCCAGCAGGTCCTGGCAGGACTCCTACGAGCAGTACTTC.

The V and J genes are TRBV2 and TRBJ2-1; a weak D match, TRBD1 (6 bases). There are 15 residues in the CDR3. Germline V gene data show CDR1 as SNHLY and CDR2 as FYNNEI. Trimming shortened V by 3 bases and J by 7 bases, and 16 bases separated the two germline ends. The CDR3 DNA follows: TGTGCCAGCAGTGATGAGGGGGTAAGGTGGAATGAGCAGTTCTTC. It yields the protein CASSDEGVRWNEQFF.

The gene calls are TRBV19 and TRBJ2-5, with TRBD2 identical over 9 bases. The CDR3 totals 18 residues. With V trimmed by 5 bases and J by 3 bases, 16 bases remained unmatched. From germline, CDR1 is LNHDA and CDR2 SQIVND (reference sequence). CDR3 sequence reads: CASSQNPKPTSGKETQYF. CDR3 sequence (DNA): TGTGCCAGTAGTCAAAACCCAAAACCGACTAGCGGCAAAGAGACCCAGTACTTC.

In its sample, this clone was seen once. Within the sample, other DNA sequences also encode this same CDR3. This chain connects TRBV10-3 to TRBJ2-1; D assignment may be TRBD1 or TRBD2 (5 bases each). This CDR3 has 14 residues. Germline V gene lookup returns CDR1 ENHRY and CDR2 SYGVKD. The V end lost 5 bases, the J end lost 4 bases, and 12 bases lay between the germline ends. CDR3 bases: TGTGCCATCAGTTGGGGGTCGGAATACAATGAGCAGTTCTTC. This codes for CAISWGSEYNEQFF.

The rearrangement links TRBV6-5 to TRBJ1-1; D is unclear. This CDR3 is 13 amino acids long. The germline CDR1 and CDR2 sequences are MNHEY and SVGAGI. Trimming cost V 4 bases and J 2 bases, with 8 bases left between them. CDR3 nucleotides: TGTGCCAGCAGTTCCTACAGAAACACTGAAGCTTTCTTT. Translation: CASSSYRNTEAFF.

The rearrangement uses TRBV7-9 and TRBJ2-7; no clear D gene. Germline CDR1 SEHNR, CDR2 FQNEAQ (reference sequence). The V end lost 5 bases, the J end lost 3 bases, and 17 bases lay between the germline ends. This CDR3 has 15 residues. CDR3 coding DNA: TGTGCCAGCAGCACTGCGGTCGGGTTTAACTACGAGCAGTACTTC. This codes for CASSTAVGFNYEQYF.

The J gene is TRBJ2-7, the V gene TRBV29-1; TRBD2 agrees at 8 bases. The CDR3 length is 13 residues. V lost 4 bases, J lost 2 bases, and 4 bases stayed unmatched. The germline V gene encodes CDR1 SQVTM and CDR2 ANQGSEA. The CDR3 reads CSVVIAGTYEQYF. The DNA of the CDR3 is TGCAGCGTTGTGATAGCGGGGACCTACGAGCAGTACTTC.

This chain connects TRBV2 to TRBJ1-5; D is uncertain. Germline V gene sequence: CDR1 SNHLY, CDR2 FYNNEI. The CDR3 is 13 amino acids. The V end lost 1 base, the J end lost 4 bases, and 5 bases lay between the germline ends. CDR3: CASSEGGNQPQHF. The CDR3 region has the DNA TGTGCCAGCAGTGAAGGAGGAAATCAGCCCCAGCATTTT.

The chain carries TRBV6-6 and TRBJ1-1, with D possibly matching TRBD1 (5 bases). Deletions cut 7 bases from V and 4 bases from J, with 10 bases between. The CDR3 sequence is 12 residues long. The germline gives CDR1 MNHNY, CDR2 SVGAGI (reference sequence). CDR3 nucleotides: TGTGCCAGCATCCTGGACACCACTGAAGCTTTCTTT. This sequence encodes CASILDTTEAFF.

V and J are TRBV6-6 and TRBJ2-7; 8 nucleotides align to TRBD1. Germline loops: CDR1 MNHNY, CDR2 SVGAGI (reference sequence). The CDR3 has 13 amino acids. The ends lost 6 bases at V and 1 base at J; junction bases unmatched: 2. DNA of the CDR3: TGTGCCAGCAGCTGGGACAGGTCCTACGAGCAGTACTTC. It yields the protein CASSWDRSYEQYF.

The CDR3 is CASSLFKAGANVLTF. In nucleotides, the CDR3 is TGTGCCAGCAGCTTATTTAAGGCCGGGGCCAACGTCCTGACTTTC. The chain has TRBV7-9 and TRBJ2-6; D gene unclear. CDR1 and CDR2 (germline): SEHNR, FQNEAQ (reference sequence). Trimming removed 2 bases from V and 4 bases from J, with 9 bases in between. This CDR3 contains 15 residues. Filled out from reference TRBV7-9 and TRBJ2-6, the complete variable domain reads DTGVSQNPRHKITKRGQNVTFRCDPISEHNRLYWYRQTLGQGPEFLTYFQNEAQLEKSRLLSDRFSAERPKGSFSTLEIQRTEQGDSAMYLCASSLFKAGANVLTFGAGSRLTVL.

The chain joins TRBV5-1 to TRBJ2-3, with D possibly being TRBD2 (5 bases). CDR1 is SGHRS and CDR2 is YFSETQ in the germline V gene. The CDR3 spans 15 residues. V lost 1 base and J lost 3, with 12 bases in between. CDR3 sequence reads: CASSLRLGSTDTQYF. As DNA, the CDR3 is TGCGCCAGCAGCTTGCGGCTGGGGAGTACAGATACGCAGTATTTT.